A single sample is the source of the 6 T cell receptor beta chains below, sequenced in a study of vaccination effects on CD4 cells after COVID-19. Generated by immunoSEQ multiplex PCR, the TCRdb table keeps only in-frame clones and is missing some. The table records around 71,000 clones, 65% to 85% of them present only once. Before sequencing took place, the ViraFEST assay used viral peptide pools to expand antigen-specific CD4+ T cells. Having been cultured for around nine days, the cells underwent CD4+ T cell isolation. The vaccine recipients had no prior SARS-CoV-2 infection, with negative nucleocapsid antibodies. These TCRs' antigens remain unknown. Material: CD4+ T cells from PBMCs cultured with HCoV-OC43 spike peptides, obtained before COVID-19 vaccination. The sample's subset: HCoV-OC43 spike overlapping peptide pool stimulation. These TCRs come from a human donor who received a COVID-19 vaccine.

The chain is built from TRBV7-8 and TRBJ1-1; D is perhaps TRBD1 (5 bases). Germline CDR1 reads SGHVS; CDR2 reads FQNEAQ. The V and J ends lost 0 bases and 6 bases respectively, with 14 bases between them. There are 15 residues in the CDR3. CDR3 sequence (DNA): TGTGCCAGCAGCTTAGCTCCCACCGGGACGCCTGAAGCTTTCTTT. Protein: CASSLAPTGTPEAFF.

This clone was seen a handful of times. V is TRBV5-1 and J is TRBJ1-1; 7 bases match TRBD1. Germline loops: CDR1 SGHRS, CDR2 YFSETQ. CDR3 length: 15 residues. With V trimmed by 4 bases and J by 7 bases, 13 bases remained unmatched. This CDR3 is CASSTPTGVLGEAFF. CDR3 bases: TGCGCCAGCAGCACCCCCACAGGGGTCCTAGGTGAAGCTTTCTTT.

The V call is TRBV19, the J call TRBJ2-5; 7 bases align to TRBD1. Per the germline V gene, CDR1 is LNHDA and CDR2 is SQIVND (reference sequence). CDR3 length equals 12 residues. Trimming removed 4 bases from V and 13 bases from J; junction bases left unmatched: 9. The CDR3 loop reads CASSTDRAYLYF. CDR3 bases: TGTGCCAGTAGTACAGACAGGGCCTATTTGTACTTC. The full variable domain, its missing parts supplied by reference TRBV19 and TRBJ2-5, is DGGITQSPKYLFRKEGQNVTLSCEQNLNHDAMYWYRQDPGQGLRLIYYSQIVNDFQKGDIAEGYSVSREKKESFPLTVTSAQKNPTAFYLCASSTDRAYLYFGPGTRLLVL.

The chain recombines TRBV7-9 with TRBJ2-1; 12 bases match TRBD2. V dropped 5 bases and J dropped 6; count of bases not matched to a gene: 5. The CDR3 consists of 15 residues. CDR1 is SEHNR, CDR2 FQNEAQ, per germline (reference sequence). The CDR3 protein is CASSPGLAGFNEQFF. Here the CDR3 DNA reads TGTGCCAGCAGCCCCGGACTAGCGGGGTTCAATGAGCAGTTCTTC.

This chain uses TRBV27 with TRBJ1-6, with D tentatively TRBD1 (5 bases). The germline V gene has CDR1 MNHEY and CDR2 SMNVEV (reference sequence). This CDR3 spans 15 amino acids. The V end was cut by 5 bases, the J end by 5 bases, with 13 bases between. CDR3 nucleotide sequence: TGTGCCAGCAGTCCGCTCTCCAGGGATAATTCACCCCTCCACTTT. Amino acid sequence: CASSPLSRDNSPLHF.

V usage is TRBV6-5 and J usage is TRBJ1-3; 10 bases are shared with TRBD1. CDR1 is MNHEY, CDR2 SVGAGI, per germline. The CDR3 runs to 14 residues. V shed 5 bases, J shed 4 bases, and the junction held 2 bases outside the gene matches. The CDR3 spells CASSRTGGGNTIYF. The CDR3, as DNA: TGTGCCAGCAGTAGGACAGGGGGAGGAAACACCATATATTTT.